The sample holds one count of the clone carrying this T cell receptor beta chain. No antigen is known for it. This record comes from a study of CD8 T cells in Susac syndrome. The overall study: Treatment at blood withdrawal was none, corticosteroids, or intravenous immunoglobulin alone in Susac syndrome patients. Whole-study results and caveats: The number of individuals included in the study's TCR sequencing and HLA analysis was acknowledged as relatively small.

Random hexamers were used to reverse transcribe an amount of about 0.45 to 1 ug RNA. The amplification used immunoSEQ multiplex PCR on TCR beta CDR3; it spanned 54 Vbeta and 13 Jbeta. TCRdb re-derived calls from the immunoSEQ multiplex PCR reads in MiXCR, one entry per CDR3 protein. The table shows under 200,000 distinct CDR3 sequences, with about 91% occurring only once. Germline lookup yields CDR1 SNHLY and CDR2 FYNNEI. CDR3 length: 14 residues. The germline V and J ends were trimmed by 6 bases and 3 bases, with 11 bases remaining between them. The sample was CD4+ T cells from PBMCs. This TCR came from a human donor with Susac syndrome. The J gene is TRBJ2-2, the V gene TRBV2, with D perhaps matching TRBD1 (6 bases). The CDR3 DNA sequence: TGTGCCAGCAGGGGGACATCTGACACCGGGGAGCTGTTTTTT. Its translation is CASRGTSDTGELFF.